A single sample is the source of the 27 T cell receptor beta chains below, sequenced in a study of T cell responses to AZD1222 COVID-19 vaccine. The table came from immunoSEQ multiplex PCR; TCRdb's copy has only in-frame clones and leaves some out. The sample has 100,000 to 120,000 clones; 85% to 95% are singletons. The source material was peripheral blood, sampled on day 0 of AZD1222 vaccination. The receptors shown here come from an adult in good health.

CDR3 region: CASRRNAETQYF. CDR3 nucleotides: TGTGCCAGCAGGAGGAACGCGGAGACCCAGTACTTC. The rearrangement joins TRBV6-5 to TRBJ2-5, with D unresolved. Trimming left V 6 bases short and J 5 bases short, with 10 bases between. This CDR3 contains 12 residues. The germline V gene encodes CDR1 MNHEY and CDR2 SVGAGI.

CDR3 loop: CATTSHPGAGELFF. DNA for the CDR3: TGTGCCACCACCAGCCATCCGGGCGCGGGGGAGCTGTTTTTT. J is TRBJ2-2 and V is TRBV24-1; D remains ambiguous. Trimming took 8 bases from V and 8 from J, leaving 17 bases between them. The CDR3 is made up of 14 amino acids. Germline lookup yields CDR1 KGHDR and CDR2 SFDVKD.

The rearrangement joins TRBV21-1 to TRBJ2-2; the table's D call, TRBD2, was not checked against the DNA. TRBV21-1 is an annotated pseudogene. The CDR3 is 13 residues long. CDR3 nucleotides: TGTGCCAGCAGGGGGGGGCCCGTCGGGGAGCTGTTTTTT. Translated, it gives CASRGGPVGELFF.

The rearrangement joins TRBV7-9 to TRBJ1-1; possibly TRBD1 for D (5 bases). Trimming removed 5 bases from V and 0 bases from J, with 10 bases in between. CDR3 length: 14 residues. Germline CDR1 SEHNR, CDR2 FQNEAQ (reference sequence). The CDR3 coding sequence is TGTGCCAGCAGCATGGGACTCCTGAACACTGAAGCTTTCTTT. Translated, it gives CASSMGLLNTEAFF.

The rearrangement joins TRBV5-6 to TRBJ2-1; a weak D match, TRBD1 (7 bases). Trimming shortened V by 4 bases and J by 3 bases, and 14 bases separated the two germline ends. This CDR3 region has 15 residues. Per the germline V gene, CDR1 is SGHDT and CDR2 is YYEEEE. The CDR3 sequence: CASSAGTESYNEQFF. The CDR3 DNA is TGTGCCAGCAGCGCGGGGACAGAAAGCTACAATGAGCAGTTCTTC.

The CDR3 loop is CASGHPLYEKLFF. In DNA, the CDR3 is TGTGCCAGCGGTCACCCGCTGTATGAAAAACTGTTTTTT. The V and J genes are TRBV27 and TRBJ1-4, with D hard to call. The germline gives CDR1 MNHEY, CDR2 SMNVEV (reference sequence). The CDR3 length is 13 residues. Trimming took off 8 bases at V and 6 bases at J, with 13 bases between the two ends.

CDR3 protein: CASSEVMSYNSPLHF. CDR3 in DNA: TGTGCCAGCAGTGAGGTGATGTCCTATAATTCACCCCTCCACTTT. The rearrangement uses TRBV6-4 and TRBJ1-6; D remains unclear. There are 15 residues in the CDR3. With 3 bases removed from V and 1 base from J, the gap between germline ends came to 7 bases. In germline, CDR1 is MRHNA, CDR2 SNTAGT.

The chain has TRBV7-2 and TRBJ1-1, with D tentatively TRBD1 (5 bases). Germline-derived CDR1 and CDR2 are SGHTA and FQGNSA. The CDR3 loop spans 15 amino acids. V was trimmed by 6 bases and J by 4 bases, leaving 18 bases between them. Here the CDR3 reads CASSTQRGRATEAFF. The CDR3, as DNA: TGTGCCAGCAGTACCCAGAGGGGAAGGGCCACTGAAGCTTTCTTT. Full variable domain (rest looked up from reference TRBV7-2 and TRBJ1-1): GAGVSQSPSNKVTEKGKDVELRCDPISGHTALYWYRQSLGQGLEFLIYFQGNSAPDKSGLPSDRFSAERTGGSVSTLTIQRTQQEDSAVYLCASSTQRGRATEAFFGQGTRLTVV.

This clone showed up just once. This rearrangement joins TRBV5-1 to TRBJ1-6, with D unresolved. Between the trimmed V and J ends, which lost 0 bases and 3 bases, there was a span of 4 bases. CDR3 length: 14 residues. Germline lookup yields CDR1 SGHRS and CDR2 YFSETQ. For the CDR3, the DNA is TGCGCCAGCAGCTTGGAGGGCTATAATTCACCCCTCCACTTT. Its translation is CASSLEGYNSPLHF.

V usage is TRBV30 and J usage is TRBJ2-7, with unresolved D. CDR1 is GTSNPN, CDR2 SVGIG, per germline (reference sequence). V shed 1 base and J shed 6 bases, with 10 bases lying between them. The length of the CDR3 is 12 residues. The CDR3 nucleotides read TGTGCCTGGAGTGAGACTGCTCCCGAGCAGTACTTC. Protein: CAWSETAPEQYF.

The rearrangement links TRBV28 to TRBJ1-6, with D possibly TRBD1 on 6 matching bases. CDR1 and CDR2 (germline): MDHEN, SYDVKM. V lost 3 bases and J lost 7, with 19 bases in between. CDR3 length: 17 residues. The CDR3 coding sequence is TGTGCCAGCAGTTTTCGCACTCCGGGGGCAGGAAATTCACCCCTCCACTTT. It yields the protein CASSFRTPGAGNSPLHF.

The V call is TRBV11-2, the J call TRBJ2-1; possibly TRBD1 for D (5 bases). V lost 3 bases to trimming and J lost 6 bases, with 15 bases between them. This CDR3 region has 15 residues. Germline CDR1 SGHAT, CDR2 FQNNGV. CDR3 loop: CASSFGAFRPNEQFF. The CDR3, as DNA: TGTGCCAGCAGCTTTGGGGCCTTTAGGCCCAATGAGCAGTTCTTC.

The V and J genes are TRBV9 and TRBJ2-6; D gene uncertain. CDR3 size: 15 residues. V was pared by 1 base and J by 4 bases, with 9 bases between. Per germline, CDR1 SGDLS and CDR2 YYNGEE. The CDR3 sequence is CASSVFLGGANVLTF. CDR3 in DNA: TGTGCCAGCAGCGTATTTCTGGGAGGGGCCAACGTCCTGACTTTC.

The chain combines TRBV19 with TRBJ2-1; D is unresolved. CDR1 and CDR2 from the germline V gene are LNHDA and SQIVND (reference sequence). This CDR3 region has 14 residues. V lost 6 bases, J lost 2 bases, and 11 bases lay in between. The CDR3 here is CASSPTLAYNEQFF. The CDR3 region has the DNA TGTGCCAGTAGCCCGACCCTTGCCTACAATGAGCAGTTCTTC.

Points on this clone: At the DNA level, this CDR3 is encoded by other sequences in the same sample as well. The gene calls are TRBV12-3 or TRBV12-4 and TRBJ2-3, with D perhaps TRBD2 (5 bases). This CDR3 spans 13 amino acids. Trimming shortened V by 4 bases and J by 1 base, and 6 bases separated the two germline ends. The DNA of the CDR3 is TGTGCCAGCAGTTCGCGGGGCACAGATACGCAGTATTTT. Translation: CASSSRGTDTQYF.

The chain links TRBV5-5 to TRBJ2-5; TRBD1 matches at 7 bases. CDR1 and CDR2 from the germline V gene are SGHKS and YYEKEE (reference sequence). The CDR3 has 15 residues. The V and J ends lost 4 bases and 1 base, in that order; junction bases with no gene match: 7. In DNA, the CDR3 is TGTGCCAGCAGCGACGCCGGGACAGTCCAAGAGACCCAGTACTTC. Translated: CASSDAGTVQETQYF.

This rearrangement joins TRBV6-1 to TRBJ1-2, with 8 bases matching TRBD1. V gave up 3 bases and J gave up 2 bases; unmatched junction bases: 5. In germline, CDR1 is MNHNS, CDR2 SASEGT. The CDR3 loop spans 15 amino acids. The CDR3, as DNA: TGTGCCAGCAGTGACCAGGGGGCGACGAACTATGGCTACACCTTC. The encoded protein is CASSDQGATNYGYTF.

J is TRBJ2-5 and V is TRBV28, with a weak D call TRBD1 (7 bases). The CDR3 loop spans 14 amino acids. Trimming took off 7 bases at V and 5 bases at J, with 17 bases between the two ends. CDR1 and CDR2 (germline): MDHEN, SYDVKM. The CDR3 protein is CASTNGGGVETQYF. CDR3 sequence (DNA): TGTGCCAGCACAAATGGAGGGGGCGTTGAGACCCAGTACTTC.

This chain links TRBV2 with TRBJ1-2, with 8 bases aligning to TRBD1. The CDR3 extends over 14 amino acids. Germline V gene lookup returns CDR1 SNHLY and CDR2 FYNNEI. The trim removed 6 bases at V and 3 bases at J, leaving 6 bases unmatched. CDR3 loop: CASRRETGDYGYTF. The CDR3, as DNA: TGTGCCAGCAGGAGGGAGACAGGGGACTATGGCTACACCTTC.

This rearrangement joins TRBV19 to TRBJ2-2; perhaps TRBD1 as D (6 bases). From germline, CDR1 is LNHDA and CDR2 SQIVND (reference sequence). Trimming shortened V by 1 base and J by 0 bases, and 9 bases separated the two germline ends. The CDR3 length is 16 residues. Here the CDR3 DNA reads TGTGCCAGTAGTATAGCCCAGGGGCCGAACACCGGGGAGCTGTTTTTT. It encodes CASSIAQGPNTGELFF.

The J gene is TRBJ1-4, the V gene TRBV21-1; TRBD1, as called in the table, went unchecked against the DNA. TRBV21-1 is a recognized pseudogene. The CDR3 covers 15 residues. The CDR3 coding sequence is TGTGCCAGCAGCAGGCAATCAGGGGGGACGGAAAAACTGTTTTTT. Translated: CASSRQSGGTEKLFF.

This clone was observed a handful of times. This sequence joins TRBV9 and TRBJ2-4; TRBD1 matches 8 bases. CDR1 SGDLS and CDR2 YYNGEE come from the germline V gene. The CDR3 is made up of 16 amino acids. The V segment lost 2 bases and the J segment 0 bases; nucleotides outside the gene matches: 4. As DNA, the CDR3 is TGTGCCAGCAGCGTCGGGACAGGACTAGCCAAAAACATTCAGTACTTC. As protein: CASSVGTGLAKNIQYF.

The chain links TRBV12-3 or TRBV12-4 to TRBJ2-5; no definite D call. The V and J ends lost 3 bases and 2 bases respectively, with 1 base between them. The CDR3 runs 11 residues. This chain's CDR3 is CASSFQETQYF. CDR3 nucleotide sequence: TGTGCCAGCAGTTTTCAAGAGACCCAGTACTTC.

This chain joins TRBV12-5 and TRBJ2-7, with D tentatively TRBD1 (6 bases). V dropped 5 bases and J dropped 0 bases, with 11 bases sitting between them. Germline V gene data show CDR1 as LGHNT and CDR2 as FRNRAP. CDR3 size: 14 residues. The CDR3 loop is CASGLGTSSYEQYF. CDR3 bases: TGTGCTAGTGGTCTCGGGACATCCTCCTACGAGCAGTACTTC.

The chain recombines TRBV11-3 with TRBJ2-2, with 9 bases matching TRBD2. This CDR3 contains 20 residues. J was trimmed by 1 base and V by 5 bases; bases with no gene match: 17. The germline V gene has CDR1 SGHNT and CDR2 YENEEA. Written as DNA, the CDR3 is TGTGCCAGCAGCCCCTCCGGATCGCGACGAGCGGGGGGGAACACCGGGGAGCTGTTTTTT. Translated, it gives CASSPSGSRRAGGNTGELFF.

V and J are TRBV19 and TRBJ2-2; 9 nucleotides match TRBD1. Trimming removed 6 bases from V and 2 bases from J; junction bases left unmatched: 13. Germline loops: CDR1 LNHDA, CDR2 SQIVND (reference sequence). The CDR3 is 18 amino acids. This CDR3 is CASSTGAGGQGNTGELFF. CDR3 nucleotide sequence: TGTGCCAGTAGCACCGGGGCTGGGGGACAGGGAAACACCGGGGAGCTGTTTTTT.

The chain recombines TRBV28 with TRBJ1-1; possible D gene TRBD1, 5 bases. The V gene lost 2 bases and the J gene lost 3 bases, with 19 bases spanning the gap. Per the germline V gene, CDR1 is MDHEN and CDR2 is SYDVKM. The CDR3 sequence is 17 residues long. DNA of the CDR3: TGTGCCAGCAGTTTAGGTAGCCAGGGACTACGGTACACTGAAGCTTTCTTT. This translates into CASSLGSQGLRYTEAFF.